The 32 T cell receptor beta chains below all came from one sample that was sequenced in a study of blood T cell repertoires in COVID-19. Profiled with immunoSEQ multiplex PCR; TCRdb holds only in-frame clones, not every one. The sample has approximately 230,000 clones, approximately 82% seen once. The sequencing sample was made of PBMCs or T cells enriched from blood (not recorded which). The receptors stem from a middle-aged man who had recovered from COVID-19.

The rearrangement joins TRBV28 to TRBJ2-3; TRBD2 agrees at 9 bases. V was clipped by 5 bases and J by 0 bases; unmatched bases: 12. The CDR3 loop spans 18 amino acids. Looked up from germline, CDR1 is MDHEN and CDR2 is SYDVKM. DNA for the CDR3: TGTGCCAGCAGTGCCGCTGGGGTAGCGGGGGATAGCACAGATACGCAGTATTTT. Protein: CASSAAGVAGDSTDTQYF.

The V gene is TRBV12-3 or TRBV12-4, the J gene TRBJ2-1; maybe TRBD1 (6 bases). Trimming removed 7 bases at V and 10 bases at J, with 17 bases between. There are 13 residues in the CDR3. The CDR3 reads CASTLWAGDEQFF. Written as DNA, the CDR3 is TGTGCCAGCACCCTATGGGCAGGGGACGAGCAGTTCTTC.

This rearrangement joins TRBV27 to TRBJ2-7, with D possibly matching TRBD1 (6 bases). Germline V CDR1 and CDR2: MNHEY, SMNVEV (reference sequence). The V end lost 1 base, the J end lost 5 bases, and 12 bases lay between the germline ends. The length of the CDR3 is 14 residues. CDR3 nucleotides: TGTGCCAGCAGTTTATTGGGGGCATCTCACGAGCAGTACTTC. Translating it yields CASSLLGASHEQYF.

The V call is TRBV7-3, the J call TRBJ2-1; TRBD1 aligns across 9 bases. This CDR3 has 15 amino acids. The J segment lost 7 bases and the V segment lost 1 base, leaving 5 bases of the junction unmatched. Germline assignment: CDR1 SGHTA and CDR2 FQGTGA. CDR3 sequence (DNA): TGTGCCAGCAGCTTAAAAGGGGACAGGGCTAATGAGCAGTTCTTC. It is translated as CASSLKGDRANEQFF. The variable domain in full, with the rest retrieved from reference TRBV7-3 and TRBJ2-1, is GAGVSQTPSNKVTEKGKYVELRCDPISGHTALYWYRQSLGQGPEFLIYFQGTGAADDSGLPNDRFFAVRPEGSVSTLKIQRTERGDSAVYLCASSLKGDRANEQFFGPGTRLTVL.

This chain connects TRBV11-3 to TRBJ2-5, with D possibly being TRBD2 (6 bases). Germline V gives CDR1 SGHNT, CDR2 YENEEA. V lost 5 bases and J lost 9, with 13 bases in between. The CDR3 spans 12 residues. CDR3 sequence: CASSDQGEAQYF. The CDR3 coding sequence is TGTGCCAGCAGCGACCAAGGGGAGGCCCAGTACTTC.

This sequence joins TRBV6-2 or TRBV6-3 and TRBJ2-3, with 9 bases aligning to TRBD1. The CDR3 runs to 17 residues. CDR1 and CDR2 from the germline V gene are MNHEY and SVGEGT. Losses at the gene ends were 6 bases for V and 2 bases for J; bases not matched to a gene: 12. The CDR3 protein is CASSRLTGGRYTDTQYF. In nucleotides, the CDR3 is TGTGCCAGCAGCCGTCTGACAGGGGGACGGTACACAGATACGCAGTATTTT.

This chain joins TRBV18 and TRBJ1-6, with D hard to call. The CDR3 sequence is 13 residues long. Between the trimmed V and J ends, which lost 4 bases and 7 bases, there was a span of 8 bases. Germline V gene lookup returns CDR1 KGHSH and CDR2 LQKENI. CDR3 nucleotide sequence: TGTGCCAGCTCACGGTCTCGGAATTCACCCCTCCACTTT. This codes for CASSRSRNSPLHF.

This clone has just one count. This chain connects TRBV7-8 to TRBJ2-1; D may be TRBD1 (6 bases). The CDR3 spans 13 residues. The germline gives CDR1 SGHVS, CDR2 FQNEAQ. The V end was cut by 7 bases, the J end by 4 bases, with 11 bases between. CDR3 coding DNA: TGTGCCAGCAACAATGACAGGTACAATGAGCAGTTCTTC. Translated: CASNNDRYNEQFF. The full variable domain, its missing parts supplied by reference TRBV7-8 and TRBJ2-1, is GAGVSQSPRYKVAKRGQDVALRCDPISGHVSLFWYQQALGQGPEFLTYFQNEAQLDKSGLPSDRFFAERPEGSVSTLKIQRTQQEDSAVYLCASNNDRYNEQFFGPGTRLTVL.

The gene calls are TRBV4-1 and TRBJ1-5; TRBD1 agrees at 8 bases. V was clipped by 0 bases and J by 9 bases; unmatched bases: 13. Germline CDR1 reads MGHRA; CDR2 reads YSYEKL. The CDR3 length is 17 residues. The CDR3 loop reads CASSQEHSGTGDMPQHF. CDR3 nucleotide sequence: TGCGCCAGCAGCCAAGAGCACTCCGGGACAGGAGATATGCCCCAGCATTTT.

The V call is TRBV12-3 or TRBV12-4, the J call TRBJ2-1; possible D gene TRBD2, 5 bases. V lost 6 bases and J lost 8, with 14 bases in between. CDR3 length equals 13 residues. DNA of the CDR3: TGTGCCAGCAGCGTGGGTCGGGGTGATGAGCAGTTCTTC. Amino acids: CASSVGRGDEQFF.

The chain is built from TRBV7-3 and TRBJ2-3; 8 positions match TRBD1. This CDR3 contains 14 residues. After removal of 4 bases from V and 6 bases from J, the junction contained 6 bases not matched to a gene. Germline CDR1 SGHTA, CDR2 FQGTGA. The CDR3 spells CASSYTGGQDTQYF. In nucleotides, the CDR3 is TGTGCCAGCAGCTATACAGGGGGTCAGGATACGCAGTATTTT.

CDR3: CASSPLGGGADTQYF. The CDR3 DNA reads as TGTGCCAGCAGCCCACTCGGCGGGGGGGCAGATACGCAGTATTTT. The chain carries TRBV3-1 (or the pseudogene TRBV3-2) and TRBJ2-3, with TRBD2 matching 9 bases. The ends lost 4 bases at V and 4 bases at J; junction bases unmatched: 6. The CDR3 has 15 residues. The V gene's germline CDR1 is LGHDT and CDR2 YNNKEL (reference sequence).

This clone was detected only once. The chain links TRBV4-1 to TRBJ2-7; D uncertain. Germline-derived CDR1 and CDR2 are MGHRA and YSYEKL. The germline V and J ends were trimmed by 3 bases and 5 bases, with 11 bases remaining between them. The CDR3 runs to 13 residues. The CDR3 loop is CASSQARWDEQYF. In DNA form, the CDR3 reads TGCGCCAGCAGCCAGGCTAGATGGGACGAGCAGTACTTC.

The CDR3 coding sequence is TGTGCCAGCATGCCCCGAGGGCTGAACACTGAAGCTTTCTTT. It codes for CASMPRGLNTEAFF. The rearrangement joins TRBV28 to TRBJ1-1; no clear D gene. This CDR3 region has 14 residues. The ends were cut back, 7 bases at V and 0 bases at J, with 12 bases in the middle. Germline-derived CDR1 and CDR2 are MDHEN and SYDVKM.

The chain combines TRBV9 with TRBJ2-2; 11 bases line up with TRBD1. V lost 2 bases and J lost 7; bases outside the gene matches: 7. The CDR3 consists of 16 residues. Germline V lookup: CDR1 SGDLS, CDR2 YYNGEE. The CDR3 spells CASSVPRTGGSGELFF. The CDR3 nucleotides are TGTGCCAGCAGCGTGCCTAGGACAGGGGGCAGCGGGGAGCTGTTTTTT.

This clone was seen more than once but under ten times. The rearrangement joins TRBV6-2 or TRBV6-3 to TRBJ2-7, with D unresolved. The V end lost 5 bases, the J end lost 5 bases, and 16 bases lay between the germline ends. The length of the CDR3 is 14 residues. The germline V gene has CDR1 MNHEY and CDR2 SVGEGT. The CDR3 loop reads CASSPTTQRDEQYF. The CDR3 DNA follows: TGTGCCAGCAGTCCAACGACGCAGCGAGACGAGCAGTACTTC.

This clone has just one count. This chain uses TRBV18 with TRBJ2-3; 9 bases are shared with TRBD2. The J segment lost 0 bases and the V segment lost 4 bases, leaving 11 bases of the junction unmatched. The CDR3 loop spans 18 amino acids. Germline CDR1 and CDR2: KGHSH and LQKENI. The CDR3 bases are TGTGCCAGCTCACTTATAGCGGGAGTTCTCTCTAGCACAGATACGCAGTATTTT. It codes for CASSLIAGVLSSTDTQYF.

This clone was counted only a few times. This chain links TRBV18 with TRBJ1-4; 7 bases map to TRBD1. J was trimmed by 2 bases and V by 5 bases; bases with no gene match: 5. This CDR3 has 15 residues. The germline CDR1 and CDR2 sequences are KGHSH and LQKENI. The CDR3 bases are TGTGCCAGCTCAGGACAGGCCGGCACTAATGAAAAACTGTTTTTT. Translating it yields CASSGQAGTNEKLFF.

The V call is TRBV10-3, the J call TRBJ2-7; no definite D call. CDR1 is ENHRY and CDR2 is SYGVKD in the germline V gene. CDR3 length: 14 amino acids. The V end was cut by 3 bases, the J end by 0 bases, with 9 bases between. The CDR3 DNA reads TGTGCCATCAGTGAAAACAGAGCCTCCTACGAGCAGTACTTC. Translated, it gives CAISENRASYEQYF.

This rearrangement joins TRBV7-9 to TRBJ1-2; the D gene is possibly TRBD1 (6 bases). The germline V gene encodes CDR1 SEHNR and CDR2 FQNEAQ (reference sequence). V dropped 5 bases and J dropped 8 bases, with 18 bases sitting between them. This CDR3 is built from 14 residues. CDR3 loop: CASSIYRDVLGYTF. CDR3 DNA sequence: TGTGCCAGCAGCATCTACAGGGATGTATTGGGCTACACCTTC.

This clone was seen a single time. J is TRBJ2-1 and V is TRBV4-2, with 10 bases matching TRBD2. This CDR3 is 16 amino acids long. Germline lookup yields CDR1 LGHNA and CDR2 YNFKEQ. V dropped 1 base and J dropped 7; count of bases not matched to a gene: 7. The CDR3 DNA follows: TGTGCCAGCAGCCAAGGTCGCAGCGGGAGGGGGAATGAGCAGTTCTTC. It encodes CASSQGRSGRGNEQFF.

The V and J genes are TRBV7-9 and TRBJ1-1, with TRBD1 as a possible D gene (6 bases). The V gene's germline CDR1 is SEHNR and CDR2 FQNEAQ (reference sequence). The CDR3 has 18 residues. V was trimmed by 0 bases and J by 0 bases, leaving 17 bases between them. CDR3 loop: CASSLAGGQSRLNTEAFF. The CDR3 nucleotides read TGTGCCAGCAGCTTAGCAGGTGGACAGTCGAGGTTGAACACTGAAGCTTTCTTT.

The chain joins TRBV2 to TRBJ2-7, with D maybe TRBD2 (5 bases). Germline V gives CDR1 SNHLY, CDR2 FYNNEI. V lost 8 bases and J lost 3, with 17 bases in between. The CDR3 sequence is 14 residues long. The DNA of the CDR3 is TGTGCCAGCGTAGCAGCGGCTAGGGTCTACGAGCAGTACTTC. It specifies CASVAAARVYEQYF.

This clone occurred a few times. V usage is TRBV29-1 and J usage is TRBJ1-5, with TRBD1 identical over 11 bases. Germline V gene lookup returns CDR1 SQVTM and CDR2 ANQGSEA. Unmatched junction bases numbered 8, after V lost 6 bases and J lost 7 bases. This CDR3 has 14 amino acids. The CDR3 protein is CSVQGTGGGQPQHF. CDR3 DNA: TGCAGCGTGCAAGGGACAGGGGGGGGACAGCCCCAGCATTTT.

V gene TRBV27 combines with J gene TRBJ2-3, with TRBD1 matching over 10 bases. Germline CDR1 and CDR2: MNHEY and SMNVEV (reference sequence). CDR3 size: 15 residues. Trimming at V came to 1 base and at J to 3 bases, leaving 1 base not matched to a gene. The CDR3 DNA follows: TGTGCCAGCAGTTTATGGGACAGGGGTACAGATACGCAGTATTTT. Protein sequence: CASSLWDRGTDTQYF.

This clone was recorded a few times. The V and J genes are TRBV6-2 or TRBV6-3 and TRBJ1-1; TRBD1 is a possible D gene (6 bases). Trimming took off 6 bases at V and 0 bases at J, with 17 bases between the two ends. Germline CDR1 is MNHEY and CDR2 is SVGEGT. This CDR3 contains 16 residues. The CDR3 DNA sequence: TGTGCCAGCAGCCCCCTCCCGGACAGATTGAACACTGAAGCTTTCTTT. Protein product: CASSPLPDRLNTEAFF.

V is TRBV2 and J is TRBJ1-2; 9 positions match TRBD1. Germline CDR1 is SNHLY and CDR2 is FYNNEI. J lost 3 bases, V lost 5 bases, and 4 bases had no gene match. The CDR3 extends over 14 amino acids. The CDR3 DNA reads TGTGCCAGCAGTCTTCGGACAGGGGACTATGGCTACACCTTC. Protein sequence: CASSLRTGDYGYTF.

The CDR3 sequence is CSVEDQGKPGGYTF. CDR3 coding DNA: TGCAGCGTTGAAGATCAGGGGAAACCGGGAGGCTACACCTTC. The chain recombines TRBV29-1 with TRBJ1-2, with D possibly matching TRBD1 (6 bases). CDR1 is SQVTM, CDR2 ANQGSEA, per germline. The CDR3 contains 14 residues. V was pared by 0 bases and J by 8 bases, with 16 bases between.

J is TRBJ1-3 and V is TRBV28; D is perhaps TRBD1 (5 bases). V lost 2 bases, J lost 0 bases, and 8 bases lay in between. The CDR3 consists of 15 residues. CDR1 MDHEN and CDR2 SYDVKM come from the germline V gene. CDR3 sequence: CASSLGGDSGNTIYF. CDR3 nucleotides: TGTGCCAGCAGTTTAGGGGGGGACTCTGGAAACACCATATATTTT.

This clone was seen just once. V usage is TRBV5-5 and J usage is TRBJ1-1, with TRBD1 matching 8 bases. The CDR3 has 14 residues. Germline V CDR1 and CDR2: SGHKS, YYEKEE (reference sequence). Trimming cost V 2 bases and J 4 bases; bases outside gene matches: 4. Here the CDR3 reads CASSLQGGVTEAFF. The CDR3 bases are TGTGCCAGCAGCTTACAGGGGGGGGTCACTGAAGCTTTCTTT.

The V gene is TRBV29-1, the J gene TRBJ2-7; D is unresolved. This CDR3 contains 14 residues. Germline CDR1 SQVTM, CDR2 ANQGSEA. V was pared by 4 bases and J by 0 bases, with 13 bases between. The CDR3 DNA follows: TGCAGCGTTGTAGGTGAGGAGAGCTCCTACGAGCAGTACTTC. Protein: CSVVGEESSYEQYF.

V usage is TRBV7-3 and J usage is TRBJ2-1; D call uncertain. In germline, CDR1 is SGHTA, CDR2 FQGTGA. The CDR3 length is 13 residues. Trimming removed 5 bases at V and 9 bases at J, with 14 bases between. Written as DNA, the CDR3 is TGTGCCAGCAGCACTGACCAGGCAGGTGAGCAGTTCTTC. This encodes CASSTDQAGEQFF.